This TCR beta chain stems from a study of monozygotic twins with inflammatory bowel disease. TCRdb re-called the 5' RACE reads; every CDR3 protein appears as one record, without DNA. The table lists around 190,000 distinct CDR3 sequences. The CDR3 has 13 amino acids. V usage is TRBV12-3 or TRBV12-4 and J usage is TRBJ2-5; no DNA is available, so the TRBD2 call from TCRdb remains unchecked. Sequencing used blood. The sequence was collected from a human donor with ulcerative colitis or Crohn's disease, or a healthy co-twin of an affected twin (not recorded which). The CDR3 reads CASSFGPQETQYF.